A selection of T cell receptor beta chains follows, all from one sample in a study of blood T cells in healthy people across ages. TCRdb itself ran the 5' RACE reads through MiXCR, one entry per CDR3 protein. The sample consists of around 900,000 distinct CDR3 sequences, just over 50% of them appearing once. The sequenced sample consisted of blood. The receptors derive from a woman aged 55 to 70 in good health. Both conserved end residues are part of each CDR3. The D gene is left open where the match is weak. The size field is filled for only some rows; it gives once, few, many or a size class.

J	size	D	V	CDR3	DNA
TRBJ2-7	few	TRBD2	TRBV4-1	CASSQPTSGKPYEQYF	TGCGCCAGCAGCCAGCCGACTAGCGGGAAGCCCTACGAGCAGTACTTC
TRBJ2-5	-	-	TRBV24-1	CATSGGSGNEQYF	TGTGCCACCAGTGGAGGGAGCGGCAATGAGCAGTACTTC
TRBJ1-1	-	-	TRBV10-3	CAISESLGDTEAFF	TGTGCCATCAGTGAGTCCTTAGGTGACACTGAAGCTTTCTTT
TRBJ2-2	few	-	TRBV7-8	CASSLGFGPGELFF	TGTGCCAGCAGCTTAGGTTTTGGCCCCGGGGAGCTGTTTTTT
TRBJ2-7	-	-	TRBV20-1	CSAMGLGYEQYF	TGCAGTGCCATGGGACTGGGCTACGAGCAGTACTTC
TRBJ2-3	-	-	TRBV6-2/TRBV6-3	CASSSHRDSTDTQYF	TGTGCCAGCAGTTCCCACCGGGACAGCACAGATACGCAGTATTTT
TRBJ1-1	few	TRBD1	TRBV4-1	CASSQIRQGDTEAFF	TGCGCCAGCAGCCAGATACGACAGGGCGACACTGAAGCTTTCTTT
TRBJ2-7	few	TRBD2	TRBV7-2	CASSPTSGVSDEQYF	TGTGCCAGCAGCCCGACTAGCGGGGTCTCCGACGAGCAGTACTTC
TRBJ2-7	-	TRBD2	TRBV20-1	CSAQNGGDEQYF	TGCAGTGCTCAAAACGGGGGGGACGAGCAGTACTTC
TRBJ2-3	-	-	TRBV7-9	CASSLNTVQDADTQYF	TGTGCCAGCAGCTTAAACACAGTACAAGATGCAGATACGCAGTATTTT
TRBJ2-7	-	TRBD1	TRBV28	CASSQTLQGLKYEQYF	TGTGCCAGCAGCCAGACCCTACAGGGGCTCAAATACGAGCAGTACTTC
TRBJ2-1	few	-	TRBV3-1	CASSQEFINEQFF	TGTGCCAGCAGCCAAGAGTTCATCAATGAGCAGTTCTTC
TRBJ2-7	few	TRBD1	TRBV28	CASSALDRVQDEQYF	TGTGCCAGCAGTGCCCTCGACAGGGTCCAGGACGAGCAGTACTTC
TRBJ2-5	-	-	TRBV7-2	CASSLAPRTPQETQYF	TGTGCCAGCAGCTTAGCGCCCAGGACACCCCAAGAGACCCAGTACTTC
TRBJ2-3	-	TRBD2	TRBV27	CASSLSGLAGGPSTDTQYF	TGTGCCAGCAGTTTATCGGGACTAGCGGGAGGGCCCAGCACAGATACGCAGTATTTT
TRBJ2-2	-	-	TRBV29-1	CSVEERLSNTGELFF	TGCAGCGTTGAAGAACGGCTTTCGAACACCGGGGAGCTGTTTTTT
TRBJ2-4	-	TRBD2	TRBV11-2	CASSLGWGDAGAEGLHKNIQYF	TGTGCCAGCAGCTTAGGTTGGGGGGACGCGGGAGCGGAGGGGCTACACAAAAACATTCAGTACTTC
TRBJ1-2	-	-	TRBV27	CASSNLGLGGDGYTF	TGTGCCAGCAGCAACCTTGGGCTGGGTGGCGATGGCTACACCTTC
TRBJ2-1	-	TRBD2	TRBV9	CASSAPGLAVNEQFF	TGTGCCAGCAGCGCCCCGGGACTAGCGGTCAATGAGCAGTTCTTC
TRBJ2-1	few	TRBD2	TRBV9	CASSGGSGTSGVGSYNEQFF	TGTGCCAGCAGCGGGGGGTCCGGGACTAGCGGCGTGGGCTCCTACAATGAGCAGTTCTTC
TRBJ2-1	-	-	TRBV5-1	CASSYRDPRTYNEQFF	TGCGCCAGCAGCTACCGGGATCCTAGGACCTACAATGAGCAGTTCTTC
TRBJ2-3	-	TRBD2	TRBV12-3/TRBV12-4	CASTLTSGIADTQYF	TGTGCCAGCACCCTGACTAGCGGGATAGCAGATACGCAGTATTTT
TRBJ2-3	-	-	TRBV20-1	CSARLVRSLQTGDTQYF	TGCAGTGCTAGACTGGTTAGAAGCCTCCAAACGGGAGATACGCAGTATTTT
TRBJ2-5	many	TRBD1	TRBV25-1	CASRGQGEETQYF	TGTGCCAGCAGGGGACAGGGTGAGGAGACCCAGTACTTC
TRBJ1-1	-	-	TRBV7-9	CASSLGLTDTEAFF	TGTGCCAGCAGCTTAGGCTTGACAGATACTGAAGCTTTCTTT
TRBJ1-6	-	-	TRBV28	CASRGARGSPLHF	TGTGCCAGCAGGGGGGCCCGGGGTTCACCCCTCCACTTT
TRBJ2-5	-	-	TRBV7-8	CASSLPVEGGTQYF	TGTGCCAGCAGCTTACCCGTGGAGGGGGGGACCCAGTACTTC
TRBJ2-1	-	TRBD2	TRBV5-1	CASTDLAGNNEQFF	TGCGCCAGCACTGACTTAGCGGGTAACAATGAGCAGTTCTTC
TRBJ2-7	few	-	TRBV11-2	CASSPLGRMNVYEQYF	TGTGCCAGCAGCCCGCTTGGGAGAATGAACGTTTACGAGCAGTACTTC
TRBJ2-3	-	-	TRBV28	CASSPPAVADTQYF	TGTGCCAGCAGTCCCCCAGCCGTCGCGGATACGCAGTATTTT
TRBJ2-1	once	TRBD1	TRBV5-5	CASSLTPQGARNEQFF	TGTGCCAGCAGCTTGACTCCCCAGGGGGCTAGGAATGAGCAGTTCTTC
TRBJ2-7	few	-	TRBV28	CASTTFGEYEQYF	TGTGCCAGCACAACGTTCGGCGAATACGAGCAGTACTTC
TRBJ2-1	few	-	TRBV4-1	CASSPTGVTRMNEQFF	TGCGCCAGCAGCCCGACCGGGGTTACTAGGATGAATGAGCAGTTCTTC
TRBJ1-2	few	-	TRBV5-1	CASSTGGYGYTF	TGCGCCAGCAGCACAGGAGGATATGGCTACACCTTC
TRBJ2-3	-	-	TRBV10-3	CAIGGAGTDTQYF	TGTGCCATCGGAGGGGCCGGCACAGATACGCAGTATTTT
TRBJ1-4	-	TRBD1	TRBV2	CASRKGALGEKLFF	TGTGCCAGCAGGAAGGGGGCCCTAGGGGAAAAACTGTTTTTT
TRBJ1-2	-	-	TRBV12-3/TRBV12-4	CASSSTGGGYTF	TGTGCCAGCAGTTCGACAGGCGGTGGCTACACCTTC
TRBJ2-1	once	-	TRBV20-1	CSASLSGTNEQFF	TGCAGTGCTAGTTTGTCGGGAACCAATGAGCAGTTCTTC
TRBJ2-3	-	-	TRBV20-1	CSASPPHSTDTQYF	TGCAGTGCTAGCCCTCCACATTCCACAGATACGCAGTATTTT
TRBJ2-5	few	-	TRBV7-2	CASSGDHKETQYF	TGTGCCAGCAGCGGAGACCACAAAGAGACCCAGTACTTC
TRBJ2-2	-	-	TRBV7-2	CASSTQQGTGELFF	TGTGCCAGCAGCACTCAACAGGGTACCGGGGAGCTGTTTTTT
TRBJ2-7	-	-	TRBV12-3/TRBV12-4	CASSFSPLGRIDYEQYF	TGTGCCAGCAGCTTTAGTCCCCTGGGAAGAATCGACTACGAGCAGTACTTC
TRBJ2-7	-	TRBD2	TRBV2	CASRHRDYTYEQYF	TGTGCCAGCAGGCACCGGGACTACACCTACGAGCAGTACTTC
TRBJ2-1	-	TRBD2	TRBV20-1	CSARDRGLAGSGNEQFF	TGCAGTGCTAGAGATCGCGGCCTAGCGGGATCGGGGAATGAGCAGTTCTTC
TRBJ1-2	-	-	TRBV29-1	CSVEDCGYTF	TGCAGCGTTGAGGACTGTGGCTACACCTTC
TRBJ2-3	few	-	TRBV5-1	CASSPRGATQYF	TGCGCCAGCAGCCCTCGCGGGGCTACGCAGTATTTT
TRBJ2-5	-	-	TRBV6-2/TRBV6-3	CASARTAETQYF	TGTGCCAGCGCCCGGACAGCGGAGACCCAGTACTTC
TRBJ2-7	once	-	TRBV20-1	CSARDVFPLSEQYF	TGCAGTGCTAGAGATGTGTTCCCCCTTAGCGAGCAGTACTTC
TRBJ2-7	-	-	TRBV6-6	CASSYRRPYELYF	TGTGCCAGCAGTTATCGTCGGCCCTACGAGCTGTACTTC
TRBJ2-1	-	-	TRBV28	CASSALGGEGTYNEQFF	TGTGCCAGCAGTGCCCTCGGGGGAGAGGGTACCTACAATGAGCAGTTCTTC
TRBJ2-5	-	TRBD1	TRBV7-9	CASSSTGGGQTQYF	TGTGCCAGCAGCTCGACAGGGGGCGGTCAGACCCAGTACTTC
TRBJ2-7	-	-	TRBV29-1	CSVDFYNEQYF	TGCAGCGTTGACTTTTACAATGAGCAGTACTTC
TRBJ2-7	-	-	TRBV28	CASSNLGAGSYEQYF	TGTGCCAGCAGCAACCTAGGGGCCGGCTCCTACGAGCAGTACTTC
TRBJ2-7	-	-	TRBV13	CASSVVTSYEQYF	TGTGCCAGCAGCGTAGTTACGTCGTACGAGCAGTACTTC
TRBJ1-2	-	TRBD1	TRBV7-6	CATFSQGAHYGYTF	TGTGCCACCTTCAGTCAGGGGGCGCATTATGGCTACACCTTC